Below, 8 T cell receptor beta chains from the same sample are listed, as sequenced in a study of T cell responses to AZD1222 COVID-19 vaccine. The protocol was immunoSEQ multiplex PCR, while the TCRdb copy is restricted to in-frame clones and leaves out a portion. This repertoire shows about 150,000 clones, around 89% found once; its top ten account for roughly 3.5%. This specimen was peripheral blood, taken on day 0 of MenACWY control vaccination. The source of these receptors is an adult in good health.

The V and J genes are TRBV19 and TRBJ2-7, with a weak D call TRBD2 (6 bases). Germline V gene sequence: CDR1 LNHDA, CDR2 SQIVND (reference sequence). V was cut by 0 bases and J by 2 bases, with 11 bases left in between. The CDR3 contains 15 residues. CDR3 coding DNA: TGTGCCAGTAGTATAGATGGGACTTTTCCCTACGAGCAGTACTTC. It specifies CASSIDGTFPYEQYF.

This clone has more than one count but fewer than ten. The chain employs TRBV2 and TRBJ2-7, with D possibly matching TRBD2 (6 bases). V was cut by 2 bases and J by 6 bases, with 11 bases left in between. The CDR3 length is 13 residues. CDR1 is SNHLY, CDR2 FYNNEI, per germline. This chain's CDR3 is CASSELRRGEQYF. CDR3 sequence (DNA): TGTGCCAGCAGTGAACTCAGGAGGGGCGAGCAGTACTTC.

The gene calls are TRBV6-6 and TRBJ2-7; TRBD2 agrees at 9 bases. CDR1 and CDR2 (germline): MNHNY, SVGAGI (reference sequence). The V and J ends lost 5 bases and 3 bases, in that order; junction bases with no gene match: 11. The CDR3 extends over 16 amino acids. The DNA for the CDR3 is TGTGCCAGCAGTAACGCACGGGCGGGAGGGAGCTACGAGCAGTACTTC. Translation gives CASSNARAGGSYEQYF.

This rearrangement joins TRBV7-9 to TRBJ2-2, with TRBD1 matching 8 bases. Trimming at V came to 5 bases and at J to 4 bases, leaving 6 bases not matched to a gene. Per germline, CDR1 SEHNR and CDR2 FQNEAQ (reference sequence). The CDR3 extends over 15 amino acids. In DNA form, the CDR3 reads TGTGCCAGCAGCCCGCAGGGGGCAGGCACCGGGGAGCTGTTTTTT. Translated: CASSPQGAGTGELFF. Using reference TRBV7-9 and TRBJ2-2 for the parts outside the CDR3, the full variable domain is DTGVSQNPRHKITKRGQNVTFRCDPISEHNRLYWYRQTLGQGPEFLTYFQNEAQLEKSRLLSDRFSAERPKGSFSTLEIQRTEQGDSAMYLCASSPQGAGTGELFFGEGSRLTVL.

The chain couples TRBV29-1 to TRBJ1-5, with D uncertain. Germline V gene sequence: CDR1 SQVTM, CDR2 ANQGSEA. CDR3 size: 9 residues. With 4 bases removed from V and 10 bases from J, the gap between germline ends came to 5 bases. The CDR3 sequence is CSVGYPQHF. CDR3 nucleotide sequence: TGCAGCGTTGGATACCCCCAGCATTTT.

The V and J genes are TRBV10-3 and TRBJ2-3; 13 bases are a match to TRBD2. The CDR3 totals 15 residues. The V gene end was trimmed by 7 bases and the J gene end by 4 bases; junction bases not matched to a gene: 5. The germline V gene encodes CDR1 ENHRY and CDR2 SYGVKD. This chain's CDR3 is CAIKTSGREADTQYF. CDR3 nucleotide sequence: TGTGCCATCAAAACTAGCGGGAGGGAGGCAGATACGCAGTATTTT.

The chain links TRBV28 to TRBJ2-1; no firm D call. V dropped 6 bases and J dropped 13 bases, with 19 bases sitting between them. CDR1 MDHEN and CDR2 SYDVKM come from the germline V gene. This CDR3 spans 13 amino acids. The CDR3 spells CASSASLGRPQFF. Here the CDR3 DNA reads TGTGCCAGCAGCGCATCGCTGGGCAGACCCCAGTTCTTC.

The chain joins TRBV11-3 to TRBJ1-6; D unresolved. The CDR3 covers 15 residues. Trimming removed 1 base at V and 6 bases at J, with 10 bases between. CDR1 is SGHNT and CDR2 is YENEEA in the germline V gene. The DNA for the CDR3 is TGTGCCAGCAGCTTAGCCGGTCAGATTAATTCACCCCTCCACTTT. Amino acids: CASSLAGQINSPLHF.